This T cell receptor (beta chain) was documented in a study of shared clonotypes between healthy human individuals. Study-level findings and limits: There were few donors, and this limited the genetic and exposure-history diversity represented.

With respect to this clone: As yet, its antigen is unknown.

The CDR3 has 16 amino acids. The germline V gene encodes CDR1 MRHNA and CDR2 SNTAGT. Unmatched junction bases numbered 6, after V lost 3 bases and J lost 4 bases. The protocol was immunoSEQ multiplex PCR, while the TCRdb copy is restricted to in-frame clones and leaves out a portion. The profile covers approximately 100,000 clones, with around 65% appearing a single time and about 22% taken by the ten largest. This chain links TRBV6-4 with TRBJ2-1; the match to TRBD1 covers 10 bases. Sequencing was performed on memory CD8+ T cells sorted from blood. The subset here: CD45RO+ cells pooled with CCR7-negative TemRA cells. This sequence was found in a woman aged 25 to 45 in good health. The CDR3 nucleotides read TGTGCCAGCAGTGAGCGGGGGGACAGGGGTTACAATGAGCAGTTCTTC. Its translation: CASSERGDRGYNEQFF.